The source of this T cell receptor (beta chain) is a study of cytomegalovirus exposure and HLA in healthy donors. The PCR used 60 Vbeta and 13 Jbeta primers. This table comes from immunoSEQ multiplex PCR, and its TCRdb copy is limited to in-frame clones, with some not included. The repertoire holds tens of thousands of clones, with approximately 76% as singletons. Germline loops: CDR1 SGDLS, CDR2 YYNGEE. The CDR3 is 16 amino acids. Study-wide results and caveats: Donor immune exposure was known only as CMV serostatus. Altogether, 164 TCR beta chains were recorded as cytomegalovirus-associated. Earlier results showed most TCR beta V segments being productive about 87% or about 30% of the time.

This clone was observed a single time. Antigen unknown. The clonotype comes from a middle-aged man in good health and CMV-seronegative. Sequenced sample: PBMCs. The rearrangement joins TRBV9 to TRBJ2-5; TRBD2 agrees at 7 bases. The J call may not be correct, given that the DNA end is closer to TRBJ2-7. This CDR3 is CASSPGSAGDLYEQYF. The DNA for the CDR3 is TGTGCCAGCAGCCCGGGTTCTGCGGGGGACCTCTACGAGCAGTACTTC.